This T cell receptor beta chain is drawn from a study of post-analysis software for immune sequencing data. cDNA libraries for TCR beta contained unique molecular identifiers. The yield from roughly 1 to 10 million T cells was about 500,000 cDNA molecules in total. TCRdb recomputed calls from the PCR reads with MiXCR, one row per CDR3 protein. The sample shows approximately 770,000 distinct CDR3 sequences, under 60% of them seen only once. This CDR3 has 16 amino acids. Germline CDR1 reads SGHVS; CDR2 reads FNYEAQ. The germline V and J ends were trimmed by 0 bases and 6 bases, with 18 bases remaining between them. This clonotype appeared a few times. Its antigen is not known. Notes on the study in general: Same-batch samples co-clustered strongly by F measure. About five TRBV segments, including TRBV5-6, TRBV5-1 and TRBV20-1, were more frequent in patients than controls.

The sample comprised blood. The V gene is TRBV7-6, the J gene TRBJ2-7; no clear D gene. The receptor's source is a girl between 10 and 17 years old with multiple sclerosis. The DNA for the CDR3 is TGTGCCAGCAGCTTAGCGAGCCCCGACCCCCTCCCCGAGCAGTACTTC. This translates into CASSLASPDPLPEQYF.